This TCR beta chain appears in the sequencing data of a study of CD8 T cells in ankylosing spondylitis. Overall study findings and caveats: Reported data indicate significant enrichment of disease-linked clones within matched ankylosing spondylitis synovial fluid. Ankylosing spondylitis blood appeared to be characterized by a TCR beta motif of 8 or 9 highly homologous variants.

Points on this clonotype: Its antigen is not identified.

CDR1 is MNHEY, CDR2 SMNVEV, per germline (reference sequence). The CDR3 sequence is 13 residues long. The ends lost 6 bases at V and 6 bases at J; junction bases unmatched: 7. TCR beta libraries were made by quantitative 5'-RACE with molecular barcodes. TCRdb redid the calling of the 5' RACE reads with MiXCR, one entry per CDR3 protein. The repertoire includes around 88,000 distinct CDR3 sequences, 8.8% of them detected once, and under 6% sits in the top ten. The source is a male donor with ankylosing spondylitis or in good health (not recorded which). The chain couples TRBV27 to TRBJ1-2; 7 bases align to TRBD1. The material sequenced was blood, either unsorted or a sorted T cell fraction (not recorded which). CDR3 sequence (DNA): TGTGCCAGCAGGGCAGGGGGTTGGGATGGCTACACCTTC. Its protein product is CASRAGGWDGYTF.